The clone carrying this TCR beta chain was counted ten times or more. Its antigen is unidentified. Subjects with ophthalmopathy showed a Clinical Activity Score no lower than 3, a NOSPECS grade no lower than 4, and a duration shorter than 3 months. Amplification targeted TCR beta CDR3 regions from RNA transcripts. During a first-round RT-PCR of the TCR CDR3, the HTBI primer set was used. Using its own MiXCR run on the multiplex PCR reads, TCRdb lists one record per CDR3 protein. The table has about half a million distinct CDR3 sequences, just under 20% seen once. This record comes from a study of T cells in Graves' hyperthyroidism and ophthalmopathy. Findings of the study overall: Blood also contained most expanded thyroid clonotypes above 0.001.

The source is a man aged 35-49 years with Graves' ophthalmopathy. Material for sequencing was blood.

The DNA for the CDR3 is TGCGCCAGCAGCCATCCAGGGGGGAAGGAAAAACTGTTTTTT. Its protein is CASSHPGGKEKLFF. The chain combines TRBV4-1 with TRBJ1-4; 7 bases align to TRBD1. Germline V lookup: CDR1 MGHRA, CDR2 YSYEKL. This CDR3 comprises 14 residues. Losses at the gene ends were 3 bases for V and 8 bases for J; bases not matched to a gene: 6.